These 9 T cell receptor beta chains share one sample of origin, sequenced in a study of blood T cell repertoires in COVID-19. Measured with immunoSEQ multiplex PCR; TCRdb has only the in-frame clones, and not every one. Of around 82,000 clones listed, about nine tenths were seen once; the top ten hold 6.9%. Sequencing input: peripheral blood. All receptors derive from a human donor in a cohort sampled during active COVID-19.

The rearrangement uses TRBV5-1 and TRBJ1-5; no reliable D call. This CDR3 is built from 14 residues. CDR1 SGHRS and CDR2 YFSETQ come from the germline V gene. Trimming removed 4 bases from V and 4 bases from J, with 12 bases in between. DNA of the CDR3: TGCGCCAGCAGCGAGGGATGGTCGAATCAGCCCCAGCATTTT. Its protein is CASSEGWSNQPQHF. The full variable domain, in which reference TRBV5-1 and TRBJ1-5 provide the parts outside the CDR3, is KAGVTQTPRYLIKTRGQQVTLSCSPISGHRSVSWYQQTPGQGLQFLFEYFSETQRNKGNFPGRFSGRQFSNSRSEMNVSTLELGDSALYLCASSEGWSNQPQHFGDGTRLSIL.

The V gene is TRBV5-8, the J gene TRBJ1-4; D unresolved. Germline CDR1 reads SGHTS; CDR2 reads YDEGEE. This CDR3 has 12 residues. The V end was cut by 3 bases, the J end by 8 bases, with 8 bases between. The CDR3 DNA is TGTGCCAGCAGCTCCGTCCGGGAAAAACTGTTTTTT. Its protein product is CASSSVREKLFF. Looking up the rest from reference TRBV5-8 and TRBJ1-4 gives the full variable domain: EAGVTQSPTHLIKTRGQQATLRCSPISGHTSVYWYQQALGLGLQFLLWYDEGEERNRGNFPPRFSGRQFPNYSSELNVNALELEDSALYLCASSSVREKLFFGSGTQLSVL.

V is TRBV6-6 and J is TRBJ1-2; a weak D match, TRBD1 (5 bases). CDR3 size: 17 residues. Germline V gene sequence: CDR1 MNHNY, CDR2 SVGAGI (reference sequence). The V end was cut by 5 bases, the J end by 4 bases, with 23 bases between. The CDR3 nucleotides are TGTGCCAGCAGTCCGGACGGCATGACAGACTGGAGCTATGGCTACACCTTC. This encodes CASSPDGMTDWSYGYTF.

The chain joins TRBV6-1 to TRBJ2-1; 7 bases match TRBD2. The germline V gene encodes CDR1 MNHNS and CDR2 SASEGT. The CDR3 totals 17 residues. With 1 base clipped from V and 0 bases from J, the junction kept 6 bases outside the gene matches. CDR3 coding DNA: TGTGCCAGCAGTGAAGGCTGGGGGGGGATCTCCTACAATGAGCAGTTCTTC. Protein product: CASSEGWGGISYNEQFF.

The chain combines TRBV6-1 with TRBJ2-4; D perhaps matches TRBD2 (6 bases). CDR3 length: 15 residues. The V end lost 2 bases, the J end lost 7 bases, and 15 bases lay between the germline ends. Germline lookup yields CDR1 MNHNS and CDR2 SASEGT. CDR3 protein: CASSEQTSVGNIQYF. CDR3 sequence (DNA): TGTGCCAGCAGTGAACAGACTAGTGTTGGTAACATTCAGTACTTC.

This clone showed up just a few times. V is TRBV19 and J is TRBJ1-5; the D gene is possibly TRBD1 (6 bases). This CDR3 has 12 residues. V lost 4 bases and J lost 11, with 12 bases in between. Germline values: CDR1 LNHDA, CDR2 SQIVND (reference sequence). The CDR3 DNA sequence: TGTGCCAGTAGTACCGGACAGAGGGCCCAGCATTTT. Translation: CASSTGQRAQHF.

This chain's CDR3 is CASSRPTQGQGDYGYTF. The CDR3 coding sequence is TGTGCCAGCAGTCGCCCCACCCAAGGGCAAGGGGACTATGGCTACACCTTC. The chain employs TRBV6-6 and TRBJ1-2, with TRBD1 as a possible D gene (5 bases). V was clipped by 5 bases and J by 3 bases, with 22 bases between them. This CDR3 spans 17 amino acids. Germline CDR1 and CDR2: MNHNY and SVGAGI (reference sequence).

This clone was counted only a few times. This chain uses TRBV2 with TRBJ1-1; tentatively, D is TRBD1 (5 bases). V lost 1 base to trimming and J lost 8 bases, with 8 bases between them. CDR1 is SNHLY and CDR2 is FYNNEI in the germline V gene. The CDR3 consists of 12 residues. The CDR3 bases are TGTGCCAGCAGTGAAGGGGGCATAGAAGCTTTCTTT. It yields the protein CASSEGGIEAFF.

This sequence joins TRBV3-1 (or the pseudogene TRBV3-2) and TRBJ1-1; the D gene is possibly TRBD1 (5 bases). V lost 7 bases, J lost 9 bases, and 24 bases lay in between. CDR3 size: 15 residues. Germline CDR1 reads LGHDT; CDR2 reads YNNKEL (reference sequence). CDR3 nucleotides: TGTGCCAGCACCACAATTAGTACAGGAGTCGCGAAAGCTTTCTTT. The encoded protein is CASTTISTGVAKAFF.